A few counts support the clone carrying this TCR beta chain. The CDR3 has 15 amino acids. Trimming at V came to 3 bases and at J to 4 bases, leaving 4 bases not matched to a gene. Germline V gene sequence: CDR1 MNHEY, CDR2 SMNVEV (reference sequence). Generated by immunoSEQ multiplex PCR, the TCRdb table keeps only in-frame clones and is missing some. The sample comprises approximately 260,000 clones, 70% to 90% of which are singletons, and roughly 1.2% rests with the top ten. This specimen belongs to a study of cytomegalovirus exposure and HLA in healthy donors. The chain joins TRBV27 to TRBJ1-5; 9 bases are shared with TRBD1. Sequencing was done on a sample of PBMCs. The TCR sequence derives from a woman aged 30 to 39 in good health and CMV-seropositive. CDR3 in amino acids: CASSFRDRDNQPQHF. For the CDR3, the DNA is TGTGCCAGCAGTTTCCGGGACAGGGATAATCAGCCCCAGCATTTT.